This T cell receptor beta chain stems from a study of cytomegalovirus exposure and HLA in healthy donors. Unmatched junction bases numbered 4, after V lost 5 bases and J lost 0 bases. The CDR3 sequence is 15 residues long. Germline V lookup: CDR1 SGHAT, CDR2 FQNNGV. General study points: TCR beta chain V- and J-gene trimming was linked, in a later analysis, to a missense variant in DCLRE1C. One cluster of highly shared sequence variants probably arose as a sequencing artifact. Investigators reported more than 150 TCR beta chains as tied to cytomegalovirus. Excluded: some indistinguishable V segments such as TRBV6-2 and TRBV6-3.

PCR amplification relied on 60 Vbeta primers (plus 13 Jbeta primers). Clones were sequenced by immunoSEQ multiplex PCR, and TCRdb holds only the in-frame ones, with some missing. This table holds 85,000 to 100,000 clones, around 76% found once. Concerning this clone: Its target is unknown.

What was sequenced was PBMCs. This chain joins TRBV11-2 and TRBJ2-1; 7 bases align to TRBD2. The source of this sequence is a man aged 35 to 55 in good health and CMV-seropositive. This chain's CDR3 is CASSTLAASYNEQFF. The CDR3, as DNA: TGTGCCAGCAGCACCCTAGCGGCCTCCTACAATGAGCAGTTCTTC. The full variable domain, its missing parts supplied by reference TRBV11-2 and TRBJ2-1, is EAGVAQSPRYKIIEKRQSVAFWCNPISGHATLYWYQQILGQGPKLLIQFQNNGVVDDSQLPKDRFSAERLKGVDSTLKIQPAKLEDSAVYLCASSTLAASYNEQFFGPGTRLTVL.